This TCR beta chain was observed in a study of T cell repertoires in cytomegalovirus infection. General study results and limits: HLA-C-restricted, CMV-specific TCR beta clonotypes were dominant ex vivo.

In germline, CDR1 is SGHTA, CDR2 FQGTGA. This CDR3 has 15 amino acids. Trimming at V came to 5 bases and at J to 5 bases, leaving 7 bases not matched to a gene. This clonotype appeared many times. Its antigen is currently unknown. TCRdb fed the reads into MiXCR, producing one record per CDR3 protein. The profile shows approximately 490,000 distinct CDR3 sequences, 11% of them singletons. Sequenced: PBMCs. This TCR was sampled from a human donor in good health (CMV status not recorded). Some clones in this sample may be carry-over from other donors' samples. This rearrangement joins TRBV7-3 to TRBJ1-1; the match to TRBD1 covers 11 bases. The CDR3 loop is CASSQEGTGGTEAFF. CDR3 coding DNA: TGTGCCAGCAGCCAAGAAGGGACAGGGGGTACTGAAGCTTTCTTT.